These 10 T cell receptor beta chains share one sample of origin, sequenced in a study of vaccination and CD4 T cells after COVID-19. Treatment noted: roughly 10-day PBMC culture with coronavirus spike peptide pools or control peptides (ViraFEST assay). These receptors' targets are unknown. The Oncomine TCR Beta short-read assay sequenced DNA from cultured CD4+ T cells. TCRdb ran MiXCR on the PCR reads and lists one entry per CDR3 protein. The profile covers under 20,000 distinct CDR3 sequences, with roughly 58% appearing a single time and more than 10% taken by the ten largest. Sequenced: CD4+ T cells from blood, cultured in vitro. The receptors originated from a human donor who had recovered from COVID-19.

The rearrangement uses TRBV10-3 and TRBJ2-5; 11 bases are a match to TRBD2. V trimming: 2 bases; J trimming: 1 base; junction bases outside the gene matches: 3. The germline CDR1 and CDR2 sequences are ENHRY and SYGVKD. This CDR3 is built from 16 residues. The CDR3 spells CAISENLAGGQETQYF. CDR3 nucleotides: TGTGCCATCAGTGAGAATCTAGCGGGGGGCCAAGAGACCCAGTACTTC.

CDR3 bases: TGTGCCAGCAGTCCGGCCGGGACAGGTCACGAGCAGTACTTC. It codes for CASSPAGTGHEQYF. The chain joins TRBV12-3 or TRBV12-4 to TRBJ2-7; 8 nucleotides agree with TRBD1. V dropped 5 bases and J dropped 5; count of bases not matched to a gene: 8. The CDR3 totals 14 residues.

The V and J genes are TRBV28 and TRBJ1-2; the D is unclear. V dropped 5 bases and J dropped 3 bases, with 10 bases sitting between them. The CDR3 runs to 13 residues. Germline assignment: CDR1 MDHEN and CDR2 SYDVKM. CDR3 in amino acids: CASSPTAYYGYTF. The CDR3 coding sequence is TGTGCCAGCAGTCCTACGGCCTACTATGGCTACACCTTC.

The chain is built from TRBV7-9 and TRBJ2-1; D may be TRBD1 or TRBD2 (5 bases each). In germline, CDR1 is SEHNR, CDR2 FQNEAQ (reference sequence). The CDR3 runs 15 residues. Trimming removed 3 bases from V and 8 bases from J, with 17 bases in between. CDR3 nucleotide sequence: TGTGCCAGCAGCTTGGGGCTAGCCTCTTTGGATGAGCAGTTCTTC. This gives the protein CASSLGLASLDEQFF.

This rearrangement joins TRBV30 to TRBJ1-1; maybe TRBD1 (6 bases). The CDR3 consists of 13 residues. Trimming pared 3 bases from V and 1 base from J, leaving 9 bases between. Germline CDR1 is GTSNPN and CDR2 is SVGIG (reference sequence). The CDR3 loop reads CAWRGQRNTEAFF. For the CDR3, the DNA is TGTGCCTGGAGGGGACAAAGGAACACTGAAGCTTTCTTT.

The chain carries TRBV6-1 and TRBJ2-2, with TRBD2 matching 10 bases. CDR1 and CDR2 from the germline V gene are MNHNS and SASEGT. The CDR3 loop spans 15 amino acids. With V trimmed by 7 bases and J by 4 bases, 6 bases remained unmatched. The CDR3 is CASNLAGGGTGELFF. The CDR3 DNA is TGTGCCAGCAATTTAGCGGGAGGAGGCACCGGGGAGCTGTTTTTT.

This rearrangement joins TRBV28 to TRBJ1-1; 7 bases agree with TRBD1. From germline, CDR1 is MDHEN and CDR2 SYDVKM. Germline trimming cut 6 bases from V and 4 bases from J; bases unmatched to any gene: 11. The length of the CDR3 is 15 residues. The CDR3 coding sequence is TGTGCCAGCAGCGGAGGGGGCGGTGGTGTCACTGAAGCTTTCTTT. Translation gives CASSGGGGGVTEAFF.

The chain links TRBV7-2 to TRBJ1-1; 10 positions match TRBD1. Trimming at V came to 1 base and at J to 5 bases, leaving 10 bases not matched to a gene. This CDR3 is 17 amino acids long. CDR1 is SGHTA and CDR2 is FQGNSA in the germline V gene. Here the CDR3 reads CASSLVVTGGARTEAFF. CDR3 nucleotides: TGTGCCAGCAGCTTAGTGGTGACAGGGGGCGCACGGACTGAAGCTTTCTTT.

This clonotype appeared once. The chain employs TRBV6-2 or TRBV6-3 and TRBJ1-5; tentative D call: TRBD1 (5 bases). Germline V lookup: CDR1 MNHEY, CDR2 SVGEGT. V was pared by 3 bases and J by 6 bases, with 15 bases between. The length of the CDR3 is 15 residues. The CDR3 sequence is CASSYGAGIGQPQHF. CDR3 sequence (DNA): TGTGCCAGCAGTTATGGGGCAGGGATCGGTCAGCCCCAGCATTTT.

V gene TRBV7-2 combines with J gene TRBJ2-2; 9 nucleotides line up with TRBD2. The germline V gene has CDR1 SGHTA and CDR2 FQGNSA. The CDR3 length is 16 residues. V lost 3 bases, J lost 3 bases, and 5 bases stayed unmatched. For the CDR3, the DNA is TGTGCCAGCAGCTTTCGCGGGGGGGCGGACACCGGGGAGCTGTTTTTT. It specifies CASSFRGGADTGELFF.